The present TCR beta chain was sequenced within a study of shared clonotypes between healthy human individuals. Across the study: Each donor had three CD4 naive, three CD4 memory, two CD8 naive and one CD8 memory plate. General study results and limits: Generation probabilities were higher for clonotypes shared across all four sorted-subset donors than for unshared ones. A handful of donors showed sharing of around 5.3% of naive CD4 clonotypes.

As originally analysed: In the immunoSEQ data, sequences were junction-only and lacked quality scores, so filtering differed. Method: immunoSEQ multiplex PCR; TCRdb's copy keeps in-frame clones and lacks some. V and J calls and clone size are those listed in that table; D and trimming were worked out from the DNA. Here the sample spans 850,000 to 1,200,000 clones, more than 60% being singletons. Germline CDR1 is MNHEY and CDR2 is SVGAGI. The CDR3 loop spans 15 amino acids. Trimming pared 0 bases from V and 4 bases from J, leaving 12 bases between. A remark on this clone: Antigen: not known.

The receptor was isolated from a man aged 18 to 30 in good health. The genes are TRBV6-5 and TRBJ1-2; D is ambiguous. The sample consisted of memory CD4+ T cells sorted from blood. Subset defined: CD45RA-negative fraction. CDR3 in amino acids: CASSYSGPTGYGYTF. The CDR3 nucleotides are TGTGCCAGCAGTTACTCCGGGCCAACTGGCTATGGCTACACCTTC.